The 17 T cell receptor beta chains below come from one sample, sequenced in a study of control samples from healthy donors and cancer patients. Profiling relied on immunoSEQ multiplex PCR, and the TCRdb table lists in-frame clones only, not all of them. This table has hundreds of thousands of clones, roughly four fifths appearing once. The sequenced sample was PBMCs. Receptors were obtained from a woman aged 55-70 years with lung cancer.

The CDR3 reads CASSQAGAHSGNTIYF. The CDR3 nucleotides are TGCGCCAGCAGCCAAGCAGGGGCACACTCTGGAAACACCATATATTTT. This chain connects TRBV4-1 to TRBJ1-3, with a weak D call TRBD1 (6 bases). Trimming took 1 base from V and 0 from J, leaving 10 bases between them. The CDR3 loop spans 16 amino acids. The germline gives CDR1 MGHRA, CDR2 YSYEKL.

Note on this clone: Other DNA variants within this sample encode the same CDR3. The chain joins TRBV19 to TRBJ1-1; no definite D call. CDR3 length: 13 amino acids. The V and J ends lost 2 bases and 1 base respectively, with 5 bases between them. Per the germline V gene, CDR1 is LNHDA and CDR2 is SQIVND (reference sequence). As DNA, the CDR3 is TGTGCCAGTAGTATACAGCGGAACACTGAAGCTTTCTTT. As protein: CASSIQRNTEAFF.

The V gene is TRBV18, the J gene TRBJ1-1, with D perhaps TRBD1 (6 bases). Trimming removed 3 bases at V and 0 bases at J, with 14 bases between. Germline V gene data show CDR1 as KGHSH and CDR2 as LQKENI. This CDR3 has 16 amino acids. The CDR3 reads CASSPRDNEVNTEAFF. In DNA, the CDR3 is TGTGCCAGCTCACCCCGGGACAACGAAGTGAACACTGAAGCTTTCTTT.

The rearrangement links TRBV7-3 to TRBJ2-7, with TRBD1 identical over 7 bases. Germline CDR1 is SGHTA and CDR2 is FQGTGA. V lost 1 base to trimming and J lost 5 bases; unmatched junction nucleotides: 5. The CDR3 is made up of 14 amino acids. CDR3 protein: CASSLKGAQNEQYF. Here the CDR3 DNA reads TGTGCCAGCAGCTTAAAGGGGGCGCAAAACGAGCAGTACTTC.

This clone has a handful of counts. V gene TRBV6-6 combines with J gene TRBJ1-6; 8 bases align to TRBD1. Trimming removed 5 bases from V and 9 bases from J; junction bases left unmatched: 15. CDR3 size: 17 residues. Germline-derived CDR1 and CDR2 are MNHNY and SVGAGI (reference sequence). CDR3 sequence: CASSPDRVQLSGSPLHF. The CDR3 DNA reads TGTGCCAGCAGTCCGGACAGGGTACAATTAAGCGGTTCACCCCTCCACTTT.

The rearrangement joins TRBV12-3 or TRBV12-4 to TRBJ1-2; D ambiguous. The V gene lost 6 bases and the J gene lost 5 bases, with 10 bases spanning the gap. The CDR3 consists of 12 residues. The CDR3 sequence is CASSPLSYGYTF. CDR3 bases: TGTGCCAGCAGCCCCTTGTCGTATGGCTACACCTTC.

J is TRBJ1-2 and V is TRBV5-1; the D gene is possibly TRBD1 (5 bases). CDR3 length: 15 residues. From germline, CDR1 is SGHRS and CDR2 YFSETQ. V was cut by 0 bases and J by 6 bases, with 15 bases left in between. The CDR3, as DNA: TGCGCCAGCAGCTTGGAGGGGCCCTTAAGCAATGGCTACACCTTC. Protein sequence: CASSLEGPLSNGYTF.

J is TRBJ2-3 and V is TRBV6-2 or TRBV6-3, with a tentative D call TRBD2 (6 bases). The V end lost 4 bases, the J end lost 5 bases, and 19 bases lay between the germline ends. The CDR3 sequence is 16 residues long. CDR1 and CDR2 from the germline V gene are MNHEY and SVGEGT. The CDR3 sequence is CASSSWGSGRGDTQYF. As DNA, the CDR3 is TGTGCCAGCAGTTCCTGGGGTTCCGGGAGAGGAGATACGCAGTATTTT.

The J gene is TRBJ2-5, the V gene TRBV5-4; the match to TRBD2 covers 11 bases. CDR1 SGHNT and CDR2 YYREEE come from the germline V gene (reference sequence). Germline trimming cut 3 bases from V and 0 bases from J; bases unmatched to any gene: 4. The CDR3 consists of 16 residues. The chain's CDR3 is CASSSSTSGDQETQYF. The CDR3 bases are TGTGCCAGCAGCTCTTCGACTAGCGGGGACCAAGAGACCCAGTACTTC.

The chain is built from TRBV2 and TRBJ1-3, with a tentative D call TRBD1 (5 bases). Germline CDR1 is SNHLY and CDR2 is FYNNEI. Trimming cost V 6 bases and J 7 bases, with 10 bases left between them. There are 12 residues in the CDR3. DNA for the CDR3: TGTGCCAGCAGATACGGGGGGAACACCATATATTTT. As protein: CASRYGGNTIYF.

The gene calls are TRBV30 and TRBJ2-3; tentative D call: TRBD2 (6 bases). The CDR3 loop spans 14 amino acids. CDR1 and CDR2 (germline): GTSNPN, SVGIG (reference sequence). V was cut by 3 bases and J by 2 bases, with 12 bases left in between. CDR3 protein: CAWRRSGPTDTQYF. The CDR3 nucleotides read TGTGCCTGGAGGCGTAGCGGCCCCACAGATACGCAGTATTTT.

This clone was picked up a small number of times. This rearrangement joins TRBV19 to TRBJ2-3; D unresolved. This CDR3 contains 13 residues. Germline CDR1 is LNHDA and CDR2 is SQIVND (reference sequence). Deletions cut 0 bases from V and 1 base from J, with 2 bases between. The CDR3 coding sequence is TGTGCCAGTAGTATAGAGGGCACAGATACGCAGTATTTT. Amino acid sequence: CASSIEGTDTQYF.

The rearrangement uses TRBV25-1 and TRBJ2-3; 7 bases match TRBD2. Germline CDR1 MGHDK, CDR2 SYGVNS. V lost 5 bases, J lost 2 bases, and 7 bases stayed unmatched. This CDR3 is 15 amino acids long. CDR3 DNA: TGTGCCAGCAGTTACAGCGGGGTTTCCACAGATACGCAGTATTTT. Protein sequence: CASSYSGVSTDTQYF.

This clone was observed once. This chain joins TRBV2 and TRBJ2-4; TRBD2 is a possible D gene (6 bases). CDR3 length: 17 residues. V lost 2 bases and J lost 0, with 14 bases in between. From germline, CDR1 is SNHLY and CDR2 FYNNEI. The CDR3 DNA reads TGTGCCAGCAGTGAACAGGGAGGAGCGCTAGCCAAAAACATTCAGTACTTC. This sequence encodes CASSEQGGALAKNIQYF.

The V call is TRBV12-3 or TRBV12-4, the J call TRBJ1-1; maybe TRBD1 (5 bases). The CDR3 has 12 residues. Deletions cut 1 base from V and 11 bases from J, with 11 bases between. This CDR3 is CASSLDTRGAFF. CDR3 nucleotides: TGTGCCAGCAGTTTAGACACCCGGGGGGCTTTCTTT.

The V and J genes are TRBV18 and TRBJ2-5, with no clear D. This CDR3 region has 14 residues. Trimming took 1 base from V and 1 from J, leaving 7 bases between them. The germline V gene encodes CDR1 KGHSH and CDR2 LQKENI. The CDR3: CASSPQLAQETQYF. The CDR3, as DNA: TGTGCCAGCTCACCACAGTTGGCCCAAGAGACCCAGTACTTC.

The genes are TRBV18 and TRBJ2-1; D remains ambiguous. This CDR3 comprises 13 residues. In germline, CDR1 is KGHSH, CDR2 LQKENI. Deletions cut 2 bases from V and 10 bases from J, with 12 bases between. The CDR3 spells CASSPESSVEQFF. The CDR3 DNA follows: TGTGCCAGCTCACCAGAATCGAGCGTCGAGCAGTTCTTC.